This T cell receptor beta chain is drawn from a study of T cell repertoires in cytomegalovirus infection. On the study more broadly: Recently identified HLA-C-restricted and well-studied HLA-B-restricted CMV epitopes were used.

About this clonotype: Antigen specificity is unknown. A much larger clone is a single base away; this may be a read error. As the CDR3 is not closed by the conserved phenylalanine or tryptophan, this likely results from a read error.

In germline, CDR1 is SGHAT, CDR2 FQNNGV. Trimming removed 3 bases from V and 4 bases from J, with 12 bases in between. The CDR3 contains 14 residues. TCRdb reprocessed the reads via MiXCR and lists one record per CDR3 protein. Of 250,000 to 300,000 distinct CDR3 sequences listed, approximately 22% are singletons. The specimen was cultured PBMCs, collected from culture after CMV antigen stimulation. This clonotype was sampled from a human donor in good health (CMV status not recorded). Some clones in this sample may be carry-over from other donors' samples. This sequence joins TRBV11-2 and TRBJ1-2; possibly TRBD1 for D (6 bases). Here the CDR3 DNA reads TGTGCCAGCAGCTTCGACAGGACCGGCTATGGCTACACCTTA. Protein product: CASSFDRTGYGYTL.